These T cell receptor beta chains were read from a single sample in a study of blood T cell repertoires in COVID-19. The data were produced by immunoSEQ multiplex PCR, yet TCRdb's version contains in-frame clones alone and is incomplete. There are more than 150,000 clones in the sample; approximately 86% occur only once, and approximately 9.4% lies in the top ten. Material for sequencing was peripheral blood. The receptors come from a woman of 80 years or more with acute or convalescent COVID-19. Each CDR3 is given with its conserved first and last residue. The order of the fields is V gene, CDR3 length, J gene, CDR3 protein.

V gene: TRBV12-5
CDR3 length: 14
J gene: TRBJ1-1
CDR3 protein: CASGLSRENTEAFF

V gene: TRBV6-2/TRBV6-3
CDR3 length: 15
J gene: TRBJ2-5
CDR3 protein: CASSLPGQSWQTQYF

V gene: TRBV4-3
CDR3 length: 15
J gene: TRBJ1-2
CDR3 protein: CASSQVAGGIYGYTF

V gene: TRBV10-2
CDR3 length: 14
J gene: TRBJ1-1
CDR3 protein: CASSESRRGTEAFF

V gene: TRBV12-5
CDR3 length: 15
J gene: TRBJ2-7
CDR3 protein: CASGWTSGGHYEQYF

V gene: TRBV6-4
CDR3 length: 16
J gene: TRBJ2-2
CDR3 protein: CASSKTSGGNTGELFF

V gene: TRBV18
CDR3 length: 13
J gene: TRBJ1-1
CDR3 protein: CASSDNMNTEAFF

V gene: TRBV5-6
CDR3 length: 16
J gene: TRBJ1-2
CDR3 protein: CASGRHDISSNYGYTF

V gene: TRBV6-5
CDR3 length: 15
J gene: TRBJ2-1
CDR3 protein: CASRRGGQIYNEQFF

V gene: TRBV2
CDR3 length: 15
J gene: TRBJ2-1
CDR3 protein: CASSGLAGGGNEQFF

V gene: TRBV19
CDR3 length: 11
J gene: TRBJ1-4
CDR3 protein: CASRVMEKLFF

V gene: TRBV29-1
CDR3 length: 12
J gene: TRBJ1-1
CDR3 protein: CSVEDRGTEAFF

V gene: TRBV19
CDR3 length: 16
J gene: TRBJ2-2
CDR3 protein: CASNPGARGRTGELFF

V gene: TRBV5-6
CDR3 length: 13
J gene: TRBJ2-7
CDR3 protein: CASSLWTPYEQYF

V gene: TRBV2
CDR3 length: 12
J gene: TRBJ2-7
CDR3 protein: CASRVAWEASDF

V gene: TRBV10-3
CDR3 length: 14
J gene: TRBJ1-3
CDR3 protein: CAISVSGAGNTIYF

V gene: TRBV7-2
CDR3 length: 16
J gene: TRBJ2-3
CDR3 protein: CASSLSTGGRADTQYF

V gene: TRBV4-2
CDR3 length: 15
J gene: TRBJ2-4
CDR3 protein: CASSYTGQGVDIQYF

V gene: TRBV11-2
CDR3 length: 14
J gene: TRBJ2-1
CDR3 protein: CASSLATARGEQFF

V gene: TRBV3-1/TRBV3-2
CDR3 length: 15
J gene: TRBJ1-6
CDR3 protein: CASRPREVGNSPLHF

V gene: TRBV4-3
CDR3 length: 17
J gene: TRBJ1-6
CDR3 protein: CASSQSGGTGDNSPLHF

V gene: TRBV12-3/TRBV12-4
CDR3 length: 11
J gene: TRBJ2-1
CDR3 protein: CASSYYNEQFF

V gene: TRBV6-5
CDR3 length: 13
J gene: TRBJ1-6
CDR3 protein: CASSYLENSPLHF

V gene: TRBV5-1
CDR3 length: 15
J gene: TRBJ1-1
CDR3 protein: CASSAGTALNTEAFF

V gene: TRBV3-1/TRBV3-2
CDR3 length: 19
J gene: TRBJ2-2
CDR3 protein: CTSSQAFILSGGNTGELFF

V gene: TRBV7-2
CDR3 length: 16
J gene: TRBJ2-5
CDR3 protein: CASSLALGTPRETQYF

V gene: TRBV10-1
CDR3 length: 17
J gene: TRBJ2-1
CDR3 protein: CASSPGTSGGPRDEQFF

V gene: TRBV24-1
CDR3 length: 15
J gene: TRBJ2-5
CDR3 protein: CATSDRDSSWETQYF

V gene: TRBV4-1
CDR3 length: 15
J gene: TRBJ2-5
CDR3 protein: CASRGLAGGGETQYF

V gene: TRBV19
CDR3 length: 15
J gene: TRBJ2-7
CDR3 protein: CASGSTSGARYEQYF

V gene: TRBV5-4
CDR3 length: 15
J gene: TRBJ2-1
CDR3 protein: CASRVGTQGYNEQFF

V gene: TRBV6-6
CDR3 length: 16
J gene: TRBJ1-3
CDR3 protein: CASSYFGRSSGNTIYF

V gene: TRBV11-3
CDR3 length: 15
J gene: TRBJ2-2
CDR3 protein: CASSQRQGGTGELFF

V gene: TRBV6-1
CDR3 length: 18
J gene: TRBJ2-7
CDR3 protein: CASSENPGQGIFSYEQYF

V gene: TRBV2
CDR3 length: 15
J gene: TRBJ1-4
CDR3 protein: CASSEGQATNEKLFF

V gene: TRBV19
CDR3 length: 15
J gene: TRBJ1-1
CDR3 protein: CASSIDDRMNTEAFF

V gene: TRBV27
CDR3 length: 14
J gene: TRBJ2-2
CDR3 protein: CASTKSLNTGELFF

V gene: TRBV5-4
CDR3 length: 14
J gene: TRBJ2-4
CDR3 protein: CASSPGNRGDIQYF

V gene: TRBV10-3
CDR3 length: 13
J gene: TRBJ1-4
CDR3 protein: CAIGGGEQEKLFF

V gene: TRBV5-5
CDR3 length: 18
J gene: TRBJ2-2
CDR3 protein: CASSTAGQISGAAGELFF

V gene: TRBV6-6
CDR3 length: 16
J gene: TRBJ2-7
CDR3 protein: CASSYSLGTGAYEQYF

V gene: TRBV10-3
CDR3 length: 15
J gene: TRBJ2-7
CDR3 protein: CATGTSADLGGEQYF

V gene: TRBV19
CDR3 length: 15
J gene: TRBJ1-6
CDR3 protein: CASTRGGVRGPPLHF

V gene: TRBV28
CDR3 length: 15
J gene: TRBJ2-2
CDR3 protein: CASSRTGGANGELFF